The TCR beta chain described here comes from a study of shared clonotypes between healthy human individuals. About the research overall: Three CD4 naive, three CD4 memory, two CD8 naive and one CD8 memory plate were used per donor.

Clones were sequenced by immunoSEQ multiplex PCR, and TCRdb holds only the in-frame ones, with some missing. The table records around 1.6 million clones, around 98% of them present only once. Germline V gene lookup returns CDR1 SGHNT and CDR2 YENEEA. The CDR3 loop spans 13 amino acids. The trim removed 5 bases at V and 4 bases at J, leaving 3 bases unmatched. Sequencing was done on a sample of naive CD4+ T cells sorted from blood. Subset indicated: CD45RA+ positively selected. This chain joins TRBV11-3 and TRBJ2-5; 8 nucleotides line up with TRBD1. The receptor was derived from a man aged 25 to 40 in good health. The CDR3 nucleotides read TGTGCCAGCAGCCACGGGACAGGAGAGACCCAGTACTTC. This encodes CASSHGTGETQYF. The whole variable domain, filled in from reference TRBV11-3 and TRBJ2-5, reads EAGVVQSPRYKIIEKKQPVAFWCNPISGHNTLYWYLQNLGQGPELLIRYENEEAVDDSQLPKDRFSAERLKGVDSTLKIQPAELGDSAVYLCASSHGTGETQYFGPGTRLLVL.